This TCR beta chain was sequenced in a study of T cell changes during pregnancy in multiple sclerosis (dated by TCRdb to the late 2010s). As for the study more broadly: In women with multiple sclerosis, the researchers looked at how the T cell repertoire shifted as pregnancy progressed.

Receptors were amplified or captured by the immunoSEQ multiplex PCR assay. The source is immuneACCESS, and TCRdb retained only in-frame sequences with V and J called. Part of the clones is not carried over; for the studies checked, unresolved V genes explain less than half of this, and the remainder is unexplained. The sample table shows about 51,000 clones, and around 93% are seen once. In total, the top ten clones hold around 2% of the sample. Points on this clone: Its target antigen remains unknown. No much larger clone is present one base from it, and per-base qualities are unavailable.

Spanning cysteine to phenylalanine, the CDR3 consists of 17 amino acids. Only the CDR3 DNA stays, 51 bases, in frame from base 1. V and J lose 0 bases and 0 bases, and a span of 14 bases separates them. CDR1 and CDR2, looked up from the germline V gene (reference sequence), are SGHNT and YYREEE. The chain links TRBV5-4 with TRBJ2-3, with the D gene not clear enough to name. Source: peripheral blood, taken in the second trimester of pregnancy. The TCR originated in a female donor with multiple sclerosis, enrolled in a pregnancy study. The CDR3 amino acid sequence is: CASSLASGFLSTDTQYF. The DNA sequence is given as TGTGCCAGCAGCTTGGCCTCAGGTTTTCTTAGCACAGATACGCAGTATTTT.